This TCR beta chain was recorded in a study of PD-L1 blockade in urothelial cancer. Study at large: Every 3 weeks, patients received intravenous atezolizumab 1,200 mg, beginning 2014. Blood underwent analysis 3 weeks (second dose) and 6 weeks after treatment began.

Overall study findings and caveats: Greater 3-week expansion of tumor-associated blood clones was recorded for durable-benefit patients.

The table came from immunoSEQ multiplex PCR; TCRdb's copy has only in-frame clones and leaves some out. The sample consists of fewer than 75,000 clones, roughly 84% of them appearing once. Urothelial carcinoma in patients was locally advanced or metastatic. The CDR3 is 15 amino acids. Germline V gene data show CDR1 as SGHRS and CDR2 as YFSETQ. V lost 4 bases and J 6 bases, leaving 16 bases between the germline ends. In regard to this clone: What it recognizes is unknown.

The chain joins TRBV5-1 to TRBJ1-4; D is uncertain. The source was PBMCs, collected around atezolizumab (anti-PD-L1) treatment. The sequence came from a man aged 70-80 years with urothelial cancer. As DNA, the CDR3 is TGCGCCAGCAGCCTCTCAGGTGGAGGCTATGAAAAACTGTTTTTT. Translating gives CASSLSGGGYEKLFF.